The 16 T cell receptor beta chains below all came from one sample that was sequenced in a study of blood T cell repertoires in COVID-19. Profiled with immunoSEQ multiplex PCR; TCRdb holds only in-frame clones, not every one. The sample includes fewer than 350,000 clones, 90% of them seen just once. The source material was PBMCs or T cells enriched from blood (not recorded which). Receptors originate from a woman under 30 with acute COVID-19.

The chain carries TRBV19 and TRBJ2-3, with 7 bases aligning to TRBD1. Germline V gene lookup returns CDR1 LNHDA and CDR2 SQIVND (reference sequence). V shed 4 bases, J shed 2 bases, and the junction held 3 bases outside the gene matches. The CDR3 contains 14 residues. The CDR3 reads CASSTTGLTDTQYF. The CDR3 DNA reads as TGTGCCAGTAGTACGACAGGGCTCACAGATACGCAGTATTTT.

The V call is TRBV4-1, the J call TRBJ2-1; no firm D call. This CDR3 region has 15 residues. Trimming left V 0 bases short and J 4 bases short, with 10 bases between. Germline loops: CDR1 MGHRA, CDR2 YSYEKL. CDR3 region: CASSQDPTVYNEQFF. The CDR3 DNA follows: TGCGCCAGCAGCCAAGATCCCACAGTTTACAATGAGCAGTTCTTC.

The rearrangement joins TRBV6-2 or TRBV6-3 to TRBJ2-5, with TRBD1 matching 11 bases. V trimming: 2 bases; J trimming: 5 bases; junction bases outside the gene matches: 4. Germline V gene lookup returns CDR1 MNHEY and CDR2 SVGEGT. The CDR3 is 15 amino acids. CDR3 bases: TGTGCCAGCAGTTACACCGGGACAGGGGGGGAGACCCAGTACTTC. Its translation is CASSYTGTGGETQYF.

This rearrangement joins TRBV9 to TRBJ1-2; perhaps TRBD1 as D (6 bases). V lost 4 bases and J 5 bases, leaving 18 bases between the germline ends. The CDR3 covers 15 residues. CDR1 is SGDLS and CDR2 is YYNGEE in the germline V gene. The CDR3 is CASSTTQGPIYGYTF. In nucleotides, the CDR3 is TGTGCCAGCAGCACCACACAGGGCCCGATTTATGGCTACACCTTC.

The table lists this clone with a few counts. The chain has TRBV29-1 and TRBJ1-2, with D possibly being TRBD1 (6 bases). Between the trimmed V and J ends, which lost 6 bases and 1 base, there was a span of 12 bases. Germline CDR1 reads SQVTM; CDR2 reads ANQGSEA. CDR3 length: 13 amino acids. The CDR3 DNA reads TGCAGCGTGACCGGGACACTTAACTATGGCTACACCTTC. Its protein is CSVTGTLNYGYTF.

In this sample, this clone turned up once. The genes are TRBV5-5 and TRBJ2-1; D gene uncertain. Germline V gives CDR1 SGHKS, CDR2 YYEKEE (reference sequence). This CDR3 spans 14 amino acids. V was trimmed by 0 bases and J by 4 bases, leaving 8 bases between them. Here the CDR3 reads CASSLVTVYNEQFF. The CDR3, as DNA: TGTGCCAGCAGCTTGGTCACAGTTTACAATGAGCAGTTCTTC.

This chain joins TRBV4-1 and TRBJ2-1; D gene ambiguous. V shed 0 bases and J shed 7 bases, with 16 bases lying between them. Germline V gene lookup returns CDR1 MGHRA and CDR2 YSYEKL. The CDR3 totals 16 residues. CDR3 sequence: CASSQEAGLEVNEQFF. The CDR3 coding sequence is TGCGCCAGCAGCCAAGAAGCCGGGTTAGAGGTAAATGAGCAGTTCTTC.

This chain joins TRBV18 and TRBJ2-7, with D possibly being TRBD1 (6 bases). The CDR3 totals 16 residues. Looked up from germline, CDR1 is KGHSH and CDR2 is LQKENI. Between the trimmed V and J ends, which lost 6 bases and 7 bases, there was a span of 25 bases. In nucleotides, the CDR3 is TGTGCCAGCTCCCTCAGGCAGGGCGGGCTTCAGGGGGAGCAGTACTTC. Protein sequence: CASSLRQGGLQGEQYF.

The chain is built from TRBV2 and TRBJ1-1; D may be TRBD1 (5 bases). With 6 bases removed from V and 0 bases from J, the gap between germline ends came to 8 bases. The CDR3 is 13 residues long. In germline, CDR1 is SNHLY, CDR2 FYNNEI. The CDR3 loop is CASSADMNTEAFF. The CDR3 DNA is TGTGCCAGCAGCGCGGACATGAACACTGAAGCTTTCTTT.

This chain links TRBV5-6 with TRBJ2-1, with TRBD2 matching 8 bases. CDR1 and CDR2 from the germline V gene are SGHDT and YYEEEE. V lost 4 bases to trimming and J lost 6 bases; unmatched junction nucleotides: 9. This CDR3 is 15 amino acids long. CDR3 coding DNA: TGTGCCAGCAGCCGGCCGGGGACTAGATCCAATGAGCAGTTCTTC. Amino acids: CASSRPGTRSNEQFF.

The genes are TRBV18 and TRBJ2-6; 9 nucleotides agree with TRBD1. There are 18 residues in the CDR3. V gave up 3 bases and J gave up 4 bases; unmatched junction bases: 10. Germline V CDR1 and CDR2: KGHSH, LQKENI. The DNA for the CDR3 is TGTGCCAGCTCACCGCGTGCACAGGGGGCTAGCGGGGCCAACGTCCTGACTTTC. Translated, it gives CASSPRAQGASGANVLTF.

J is TRBJ1-5 and V is TRBV7-8, with D uncertain. Trimming took off 5 bases at V and 6 bases at J, with 17 bases between the two ends. CDR3 length: 15 amino acids. Germline V gives CDR1 SGHVS, CDR2 FQNEAQ. This CDR3 reads CASSTATEGGQPQHF. In DNA, the CDR3 is TGTGCCAGCAGCACAGCCACTGAAGGAGGTCAGCCCCAGCATTTT.

The chain links TRBV9 to TRBJ2-7; TRBD1 aligns across 11 bases. The CDR3 length is 14 residues. Germline CDR1 reads SGDLS; CDR2 reads YYNGEE. Unmatched junction bases numbered 6, after V lost 4 bases and J lost 6 bases. CDR3 loop: CASSSGTGGLEQYF. CDR3 DNA: TGTGCCAGCAGCTCCGGGACAGGGGGGCTCGAGCAGTACTTC.

The rearrangement joins TRBV19 to TRBJ2-1, with TRBD1 as a possible D gene (6 bases). The ends were cut back, 2 bases at V and 3 bases at J, with 11 bases in the middle. The CDR3 spans 15 residues. Germline V lookup: CDR1 LNHDA, CDR2 SQIVND (reference sequence). CDR3 amino acids: CASSINGQNYNEQFF. DNA of the CDR3: TGTGCCAGTAGTATAAATGGACAGAACTACAATGAGCAGTTCTTC.

The chain joins TRBV3-1 (or the pseudogene TRBV3-2) to TRBJ2-7, with D tentatively TRBD2 (6 bases). The germline gives CDR1 LGHDT, CDR2 YNNKEL (reference sequence). This CDR3 is built from 12 residues. Trimming took 4 bases from V and 3 from J, leaving 7 bases between them. The CDR3 nucleotides read TGTGCCAGCAGCCGGCGGGACTACGAGCAGTACTTC. Protein sequence: CASSRRDYEQYF.

The V call is TRBV11-2, the J call TRBJ2-2, with D tentatively TRBD2 (6 bases). With 1 base removed from V and 5 bases from J, the gap between germline ends came to 14 bases. Per the germline V gene, CDR1 is SGHAT and CDR2 is FQNNGV. The CDR3 extends over 16 amino acids. Here the CDR3 DNA reads TGTGCCAGCAGCTTAGGGGGTGGGAGGCGGACCGGGGAGCTGTTTTTT. Translation gives CASSLGGGRRTGELFF.